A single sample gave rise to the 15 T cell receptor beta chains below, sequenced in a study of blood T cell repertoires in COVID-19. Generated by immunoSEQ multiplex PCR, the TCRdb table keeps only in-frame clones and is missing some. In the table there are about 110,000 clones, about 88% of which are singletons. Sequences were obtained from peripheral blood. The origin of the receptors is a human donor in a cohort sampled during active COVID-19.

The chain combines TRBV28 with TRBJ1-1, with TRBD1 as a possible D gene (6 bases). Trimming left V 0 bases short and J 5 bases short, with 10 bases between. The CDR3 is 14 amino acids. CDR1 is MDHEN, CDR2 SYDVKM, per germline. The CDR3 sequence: CASSLWGHETEAFF. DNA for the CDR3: TGTGCCAGCAGTTTATGGGGACATGAAACTGAAGCTTTCTTT.

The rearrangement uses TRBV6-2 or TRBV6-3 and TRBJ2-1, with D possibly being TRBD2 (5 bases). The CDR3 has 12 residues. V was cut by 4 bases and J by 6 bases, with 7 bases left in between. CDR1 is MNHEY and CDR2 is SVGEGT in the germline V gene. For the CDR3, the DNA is TGTGCCAGCAGTTTCCGGGGCAATGAGCAGTTCTTC. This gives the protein CASSFRGNEQFF.

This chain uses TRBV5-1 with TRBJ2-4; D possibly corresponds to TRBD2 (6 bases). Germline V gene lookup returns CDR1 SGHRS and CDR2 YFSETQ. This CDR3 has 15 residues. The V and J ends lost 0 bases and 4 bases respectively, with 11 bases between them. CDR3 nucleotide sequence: TGCGCCAGCAGCTTGGATCCGGGAGAGAAAAACATTCAGTACTTC. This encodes CASSLDPGEKNIQYF.

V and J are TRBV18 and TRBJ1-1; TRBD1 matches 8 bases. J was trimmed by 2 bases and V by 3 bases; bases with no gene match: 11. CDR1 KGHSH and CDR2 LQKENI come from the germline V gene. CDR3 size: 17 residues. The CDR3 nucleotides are TGTGCCAGCTCACCCAAGGTATACAGGGGGGGAAACACTGAAGCTTTCTTT. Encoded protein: CASSPKVYRGGNTEAFF. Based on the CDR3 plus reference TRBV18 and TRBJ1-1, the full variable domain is NAGVMQNPRHLVRRRGQEARLRCSPMKGHSHVYWYRQLPEEGLKFMVYLQKENIIDESGMPKERFSAEFPKEGPSILRIQQVVRGDSAAYFCASSPKVYRGGNTEAFFGQGTRLTVV.

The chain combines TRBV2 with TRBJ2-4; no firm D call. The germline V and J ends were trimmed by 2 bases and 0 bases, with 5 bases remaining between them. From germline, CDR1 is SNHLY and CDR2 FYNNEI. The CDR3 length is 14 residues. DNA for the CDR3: TGTGCCAGCAGTGAACCACTAGCCAAAAACATTCAGTACTTC. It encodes CASSEPLAKNIQYF.

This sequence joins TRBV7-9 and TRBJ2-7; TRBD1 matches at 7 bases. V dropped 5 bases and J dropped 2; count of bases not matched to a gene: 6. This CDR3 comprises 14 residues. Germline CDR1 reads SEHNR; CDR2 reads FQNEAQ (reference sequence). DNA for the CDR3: TGTGCCAGCAGCCAAACAGGGACAGCCTACGAGCAGTACTTC. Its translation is CASSQTGTAYEQYF.

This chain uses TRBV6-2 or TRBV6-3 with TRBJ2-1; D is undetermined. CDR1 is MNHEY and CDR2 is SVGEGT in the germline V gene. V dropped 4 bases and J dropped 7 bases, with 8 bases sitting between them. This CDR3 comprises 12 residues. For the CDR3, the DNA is TGTGCCAGCAGTTCCCCGGGTAATGAGCAGTTCTTC. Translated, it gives CASSSPGNEQFF.

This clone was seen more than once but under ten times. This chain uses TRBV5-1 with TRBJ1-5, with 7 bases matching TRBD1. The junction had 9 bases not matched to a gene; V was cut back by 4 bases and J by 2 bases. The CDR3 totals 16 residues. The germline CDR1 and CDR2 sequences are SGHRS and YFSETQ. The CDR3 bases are TGCGCCAGCAGCCTCGAGGGGGCTAGGGGCAATCAGCCCCAGCATTTT. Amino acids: CASSLEGARGNQPQHF.

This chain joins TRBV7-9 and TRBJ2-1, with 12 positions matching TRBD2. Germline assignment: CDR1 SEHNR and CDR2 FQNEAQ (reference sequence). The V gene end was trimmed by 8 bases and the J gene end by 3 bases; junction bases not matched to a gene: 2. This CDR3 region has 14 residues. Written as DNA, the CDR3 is TGTGCCAGCCCGGGACTAGCGGGCTACAATGAGCAGTTCTTC. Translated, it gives CASPGLAGYNEQFF.

CDR3 nucleotide sequence: TGTGCTAAAGCGGGGGGGAGTAAAGATACGCAGTATTTT. Its translation: CAKAGGSKDTQYF. V is TRBV2 and J is TRBJ2-3; 10 positions match TRBD2. This CDR3 region has 13 residues. The germline gives CDR1 SNHLY, CDR2 FYNNEI.

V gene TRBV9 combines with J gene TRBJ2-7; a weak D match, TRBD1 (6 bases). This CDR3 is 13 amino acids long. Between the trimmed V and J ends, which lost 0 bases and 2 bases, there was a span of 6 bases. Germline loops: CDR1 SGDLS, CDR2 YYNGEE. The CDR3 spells CASSVGTAYEQYF. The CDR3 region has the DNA TGTGCCAGCAGCGTAGGGACAGCCTACGAGCAGTACTTC.

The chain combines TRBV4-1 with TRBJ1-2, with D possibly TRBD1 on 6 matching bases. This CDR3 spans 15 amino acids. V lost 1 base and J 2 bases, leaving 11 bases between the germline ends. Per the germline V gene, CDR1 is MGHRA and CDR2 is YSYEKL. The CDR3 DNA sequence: TGCGCCAGCAGCCAAGCAGAAACAGGGAACTATGGCTACACCTTC. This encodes CASSQAETGNYGYTF.

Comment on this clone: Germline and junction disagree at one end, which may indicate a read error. CDR3 DNA: TGTGCCAGCAGCTTGGATAGGAGTTACGCCTTC. It specifies CASSLDRSYAF. The chain couples TRBV5-6 to TRBJ1-2, with unresolved D. Germline-derived CDR1 and CDR2 are SGHDT and YYEEEE. This CDR3 has 11 residues.

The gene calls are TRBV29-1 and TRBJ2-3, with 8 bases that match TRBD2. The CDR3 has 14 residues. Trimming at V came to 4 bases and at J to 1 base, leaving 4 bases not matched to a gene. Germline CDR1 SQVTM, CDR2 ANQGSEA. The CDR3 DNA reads TGCAGCGTTGCGGGGGGGCCTGGCACAGATACGCAGTATTTT. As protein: CSVAGGPGTDTQYF.

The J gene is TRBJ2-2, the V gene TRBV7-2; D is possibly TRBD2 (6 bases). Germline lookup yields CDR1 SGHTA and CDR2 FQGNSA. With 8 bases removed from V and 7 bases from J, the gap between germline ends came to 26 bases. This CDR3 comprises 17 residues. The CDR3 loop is CASAIQFRDSEGGELFF. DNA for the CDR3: TGTGCCAGCGCAATCCAATTCCGGGACTCGGAGGGCGGGGAGCTGTTTTTT.